The clone carrying this T cell receptor (beta chain) has a handful of counts. 5'RACE template switching added a universal primer site and UMIs to TCR cDNA. TCRdb independently ran MiXCR on the 5' RACE reads; one entry per CDR3 protein. The sample lists tens of thousands of distinct CDR3 sequences, 13% occurring once. This record comes from a study of T cells after yellow fever vaccination. V was shortened by 0 bases and J by 2 bases, with 11 bases between the two germline ends. The length of the CDR3 is 14 residues. The germline gives CDR1 DFQATT, CDR2 SNEGSKA (reference sequence). The sequence derives from a man aged 18-30 years who received the YFV17D yellow fever vaccine. This chain connects TRBV20-1 to TRBJ2-7; D gene unclear. Sample: CD8+ T cells not binding an NS4B(214-222) dextramer, sorted from PBMCs, taken 21 days after the first yellow fever vaccination. In DNA, the CDR3 is TGCAGTGCTAGAGATCCCCTGATAGCCTACGAGCAGTACTTC. The encoded protein is CSARDPLIAYEQYF.